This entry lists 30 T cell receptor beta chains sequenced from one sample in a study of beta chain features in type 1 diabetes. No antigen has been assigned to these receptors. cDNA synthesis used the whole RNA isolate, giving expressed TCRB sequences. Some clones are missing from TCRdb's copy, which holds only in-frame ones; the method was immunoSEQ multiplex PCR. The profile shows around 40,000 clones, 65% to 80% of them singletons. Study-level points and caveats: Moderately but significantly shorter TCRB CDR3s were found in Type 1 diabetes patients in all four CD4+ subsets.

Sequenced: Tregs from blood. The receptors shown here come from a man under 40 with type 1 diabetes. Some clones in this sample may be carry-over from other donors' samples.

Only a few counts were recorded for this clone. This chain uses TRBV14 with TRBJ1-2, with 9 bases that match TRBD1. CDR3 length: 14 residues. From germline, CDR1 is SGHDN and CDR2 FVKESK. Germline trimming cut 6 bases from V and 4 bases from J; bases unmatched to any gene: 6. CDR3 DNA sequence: TGTGCCAGCAGTCTGACAGGGGGAGGCTATGGCTACACCTTC. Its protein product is CASSLTGGGYGYTF.

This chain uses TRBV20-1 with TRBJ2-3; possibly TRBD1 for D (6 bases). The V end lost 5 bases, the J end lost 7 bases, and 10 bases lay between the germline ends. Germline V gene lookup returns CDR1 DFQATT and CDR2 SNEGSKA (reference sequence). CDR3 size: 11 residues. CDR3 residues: CSAQGPNTQYF. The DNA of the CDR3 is TGCAGTGCTCAGGGGCCTAATACGCAGTATTTT.

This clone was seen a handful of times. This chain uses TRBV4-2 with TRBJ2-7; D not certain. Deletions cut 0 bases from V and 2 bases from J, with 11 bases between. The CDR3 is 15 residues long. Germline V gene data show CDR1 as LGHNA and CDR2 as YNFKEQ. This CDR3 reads CASSQDLAGPYEQYF. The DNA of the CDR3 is TGTGCCAGCAGCCAAGACCTCGCCGGTCCCTACGAGCAGTACTTC.

The CDR3 sequence is CASRPWGEADTIYF. CDR3 sequence (DNA): TGTGCCAGCAGACCCTGGGGGGAGGCGGACACCATATATTTT. The J gene is TRBJ1-3, the V gene TRBV6-6; D possibly corresponds to TRBD1 (5 bases). From germline, CDR1 is MNHNY and CDR2 SVGAGI (reference sequence). V was shortened by 6 bases and J by 8 bases, with 17 bases between the two germline ends. CDR3 length: 14 amino acids.

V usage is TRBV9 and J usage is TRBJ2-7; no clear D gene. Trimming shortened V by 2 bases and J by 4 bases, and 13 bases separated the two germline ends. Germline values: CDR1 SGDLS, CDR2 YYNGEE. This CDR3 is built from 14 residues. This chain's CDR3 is CASSVLTRRYEQYF. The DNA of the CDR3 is TGTGCCAGCAGCGTTCTGACCCGGAGATACGAGCAGTACTTC.

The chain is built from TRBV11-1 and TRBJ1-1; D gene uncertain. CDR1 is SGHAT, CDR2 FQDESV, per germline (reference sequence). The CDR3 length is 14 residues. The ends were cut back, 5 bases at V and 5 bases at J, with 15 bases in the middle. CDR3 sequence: CASSPPRWETEAFF. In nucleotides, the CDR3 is TGTGCCAGCAGCCCCCCCCGGTGGGAGACTGAAGCTTTCTTT.

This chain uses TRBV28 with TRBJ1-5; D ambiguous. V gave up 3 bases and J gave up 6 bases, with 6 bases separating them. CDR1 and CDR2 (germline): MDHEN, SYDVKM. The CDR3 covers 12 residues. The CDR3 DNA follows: TGTGCCAGCAGTTTCCAGGCTCAGCCCCAGCATTTT. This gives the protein CASSFQAQPQHF.

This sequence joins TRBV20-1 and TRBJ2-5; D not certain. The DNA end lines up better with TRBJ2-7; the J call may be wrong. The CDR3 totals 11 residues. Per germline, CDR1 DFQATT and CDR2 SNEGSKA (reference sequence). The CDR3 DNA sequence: TGCAGTGCTATTTTTAACTACGAGCAGTACTTC. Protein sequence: CSAIFNYEQYF.

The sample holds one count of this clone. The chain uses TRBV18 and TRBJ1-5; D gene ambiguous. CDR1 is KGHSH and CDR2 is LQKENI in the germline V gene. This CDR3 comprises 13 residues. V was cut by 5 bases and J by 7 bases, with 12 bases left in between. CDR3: CASSTGPKQPQHF. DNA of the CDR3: TGTGCCAGCTCAACGGGTCCGAAACAGCCCCAGCATTTT.

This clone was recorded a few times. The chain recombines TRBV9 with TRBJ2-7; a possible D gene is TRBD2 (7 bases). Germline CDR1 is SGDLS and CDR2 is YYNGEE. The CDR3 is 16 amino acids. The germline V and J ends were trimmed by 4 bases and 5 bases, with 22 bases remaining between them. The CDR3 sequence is CASSPSAGASGNEQYF. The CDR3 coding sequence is TGTGCCAGCAGCCCGTCCGCGGGGGCCTCCGGGAACGAGCAGTACTTC.

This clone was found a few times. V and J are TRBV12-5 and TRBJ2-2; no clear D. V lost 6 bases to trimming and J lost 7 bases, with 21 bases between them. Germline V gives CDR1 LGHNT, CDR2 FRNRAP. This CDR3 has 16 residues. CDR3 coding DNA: TGTGCTAGTGGCCTAAACCTCGGGTCATCCCACGGGGAGCTGTTTTTT. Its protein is CASGLNLGSSHGELFF.

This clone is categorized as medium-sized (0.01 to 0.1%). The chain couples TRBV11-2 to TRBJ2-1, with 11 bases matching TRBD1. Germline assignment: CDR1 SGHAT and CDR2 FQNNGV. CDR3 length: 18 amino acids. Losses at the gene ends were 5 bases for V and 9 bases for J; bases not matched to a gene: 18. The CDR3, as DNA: TGTGCCAGCAGCCTGACTATAGCTGGGACAGGGGGGCGGGGTGAGCAGTTCTTC. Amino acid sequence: CASSLTIAGTGGRGEQFF.

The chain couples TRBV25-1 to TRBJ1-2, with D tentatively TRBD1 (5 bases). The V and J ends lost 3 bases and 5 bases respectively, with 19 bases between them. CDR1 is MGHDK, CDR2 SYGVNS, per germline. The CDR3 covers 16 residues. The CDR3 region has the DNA TGTGCCAGCAGTGAGGAGGGGAGGCAGAAGGTATATGGCTACACCTTC. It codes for CASSEEGRQKVYGYTF.

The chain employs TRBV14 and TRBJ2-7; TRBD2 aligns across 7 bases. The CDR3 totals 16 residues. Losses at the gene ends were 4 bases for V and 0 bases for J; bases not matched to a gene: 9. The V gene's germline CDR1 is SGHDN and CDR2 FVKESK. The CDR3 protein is CASSPLGGESSYEQYF. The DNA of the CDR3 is TGTGCCAGCAGCCCCCTTGGGGGGGAAAGCTCCTACGAGCAGTACTTC. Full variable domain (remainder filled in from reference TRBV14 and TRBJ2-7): EAGVTQFPSHSVIEKGQTVTLRCDPISGHDNLYWYRRVMGKEIKFLLHFVKESKQDESGMPNNRFLAERTGGTYSTLKVQPAELEDSGVYFCASSPLGGESSYEQYFGPGTRLTVT.

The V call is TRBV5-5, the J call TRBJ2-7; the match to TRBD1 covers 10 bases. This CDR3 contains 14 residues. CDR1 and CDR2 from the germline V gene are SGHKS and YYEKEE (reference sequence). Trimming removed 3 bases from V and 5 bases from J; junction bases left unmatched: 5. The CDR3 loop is CASSWGTGDHEQYF. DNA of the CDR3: TGTGCCAGCAGCTGGGGGACAGGGGACCACGAGCAGTACTTC. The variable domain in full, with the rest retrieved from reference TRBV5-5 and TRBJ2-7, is DAGVTQSPTHLIKTRGQQVTLRCSPISGHKSVSWYQQVLGQGPQFIFQYYEKEERGRGNFPDRFSARQFPNYSSELNVNALLLGDSALYLCASSWGTGDHEQYFGPGTRLTVT.

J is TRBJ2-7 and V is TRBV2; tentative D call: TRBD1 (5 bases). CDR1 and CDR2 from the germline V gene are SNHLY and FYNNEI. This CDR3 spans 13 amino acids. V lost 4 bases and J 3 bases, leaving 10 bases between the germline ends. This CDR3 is CASSVGQGYEQYF. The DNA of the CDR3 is TGTGCCAGCAGTGTGGGCCAGGGCTACGAGCAGTACTTC.

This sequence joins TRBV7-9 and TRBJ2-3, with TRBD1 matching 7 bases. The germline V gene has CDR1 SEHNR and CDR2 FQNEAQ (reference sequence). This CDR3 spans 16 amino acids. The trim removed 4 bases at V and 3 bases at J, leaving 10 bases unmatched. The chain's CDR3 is CASSSSLGRGTDTQYF. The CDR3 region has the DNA TGTGCCAGCAGCTCCTCGTTGGGCAGGGGGACAGATACGCAGTATTTT.

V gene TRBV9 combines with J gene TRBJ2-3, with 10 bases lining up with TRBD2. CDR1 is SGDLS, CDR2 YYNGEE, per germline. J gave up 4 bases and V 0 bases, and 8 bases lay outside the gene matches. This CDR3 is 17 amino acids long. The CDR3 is CASSVASSSGGSDTQYF. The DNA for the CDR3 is TGTGCCAGCAGCGTAGCCTCGTCTAGCGGGGGATCAGATACGCAGTATTTT. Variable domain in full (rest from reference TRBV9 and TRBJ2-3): DSGVTQTPKHLITATGQRVTLRCSPRSGDLSVYWYQQSLDQGLQFLIQYYNGEERAKGNILERFSAQQFPDLHSELNLSSLELGDSALYFCASSVASSSGGSDTQYFGPGTRLTVL.

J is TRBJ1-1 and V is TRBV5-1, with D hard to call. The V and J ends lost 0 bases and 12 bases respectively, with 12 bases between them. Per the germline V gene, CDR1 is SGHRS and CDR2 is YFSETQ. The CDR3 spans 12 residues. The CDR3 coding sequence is TGCGCCAGCAGCTTGGGCGACACCTTGACTTTCTTT. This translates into CASSLGDTLTFF.

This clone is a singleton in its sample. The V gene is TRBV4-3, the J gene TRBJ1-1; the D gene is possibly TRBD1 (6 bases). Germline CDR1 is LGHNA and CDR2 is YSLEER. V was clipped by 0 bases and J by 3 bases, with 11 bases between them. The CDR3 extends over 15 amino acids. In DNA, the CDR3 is TGCGCCAGCAGCCAAGATCTTAAGGGGGACACTGAAGCTTTCTTT. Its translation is CASSQDLKGDTEAFF.

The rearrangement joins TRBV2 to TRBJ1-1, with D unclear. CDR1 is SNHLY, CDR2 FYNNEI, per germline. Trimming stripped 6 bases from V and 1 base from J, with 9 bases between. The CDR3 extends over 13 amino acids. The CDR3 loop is CASRMYGNTEAFF. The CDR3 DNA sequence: TGTGCCAGCAGGATGTACGGGAACACTGAAGCTTTCTTT.

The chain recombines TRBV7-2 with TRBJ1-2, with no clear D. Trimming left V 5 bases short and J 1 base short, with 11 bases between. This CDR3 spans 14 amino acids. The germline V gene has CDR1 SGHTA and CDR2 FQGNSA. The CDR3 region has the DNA TGTGCCAGCAGCCCCGCGGGTATTAACTATGGCTACACCTTC. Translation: CASSPAGINYGYTF.

CDR3 nucleotide sequence: TGCAGTGCTTGGGACAGTCCGTTTCTCCACTTT. Translated: CSAWDSPFLHF. The chain combines TRBV20-1 with TRBJ1-6; TRBD1 agrees at 7 bases. This CDR3 spans 11 amino acids. CDR1 DFQATT and CDR2 SNEGSKA come from the germline V gene (reference sequence). Germline trimming cut 5 bases from V and 16 bases from J; bases unmatched to any gene: 8.

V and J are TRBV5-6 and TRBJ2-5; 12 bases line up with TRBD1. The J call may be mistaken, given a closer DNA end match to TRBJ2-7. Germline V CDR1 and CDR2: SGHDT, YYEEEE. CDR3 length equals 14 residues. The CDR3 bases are TGTGCCAGCAGCTTTGGGACAGGGGGCGGCGAGCAGTACTTC. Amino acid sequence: CASSFGTGGGEQYF.

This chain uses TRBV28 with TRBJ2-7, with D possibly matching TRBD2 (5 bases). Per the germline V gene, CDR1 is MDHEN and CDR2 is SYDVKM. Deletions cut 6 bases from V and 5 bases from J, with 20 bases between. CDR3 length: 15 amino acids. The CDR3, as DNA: TGTGCCAGCAGGGCCCGGACGGGTCGGAGGAACGAGCAGTACTTC. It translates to CASRARTGRRNEQYF.

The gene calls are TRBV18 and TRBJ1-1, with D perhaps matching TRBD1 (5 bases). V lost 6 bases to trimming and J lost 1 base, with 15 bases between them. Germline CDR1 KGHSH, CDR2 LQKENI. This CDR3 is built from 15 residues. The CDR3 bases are TGTGCCAGCTCTCAACGGGGGTCCCGGAACACTGAAGCTTTCTTT. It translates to CASSQRGSRNTEAFF.

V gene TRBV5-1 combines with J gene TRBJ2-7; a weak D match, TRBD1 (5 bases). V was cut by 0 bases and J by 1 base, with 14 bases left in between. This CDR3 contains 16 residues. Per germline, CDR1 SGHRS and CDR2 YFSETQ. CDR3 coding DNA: TGCGCCAGCAGCTTGGCTGCGACAGCCCAATCCTACGAGCAGTACTTC. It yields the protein CASSLAATAQSYEQYF.

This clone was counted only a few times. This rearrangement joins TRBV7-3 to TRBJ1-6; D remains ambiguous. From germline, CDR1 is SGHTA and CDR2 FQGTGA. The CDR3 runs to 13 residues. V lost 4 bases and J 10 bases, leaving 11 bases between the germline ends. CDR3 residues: CASSSGSGSPLHF. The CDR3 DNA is TGTGCCAGCAGCTCTGGATCCGGGTCACCCCTCCACTTT.

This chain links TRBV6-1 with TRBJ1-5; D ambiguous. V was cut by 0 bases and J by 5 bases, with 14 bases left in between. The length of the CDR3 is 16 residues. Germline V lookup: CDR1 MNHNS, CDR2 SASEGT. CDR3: CASSEALGRPDQPQHF. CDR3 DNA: TGTGCCAGCAGTGAAGCGCTTGGGCGTCCGGATCAGCCCCAGCATTTT.

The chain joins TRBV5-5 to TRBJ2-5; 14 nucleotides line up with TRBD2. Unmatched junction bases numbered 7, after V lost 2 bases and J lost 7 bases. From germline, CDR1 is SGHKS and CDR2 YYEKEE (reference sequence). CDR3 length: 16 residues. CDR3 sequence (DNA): TGTGCCAGCAGCTTCGGACTAGCGGGGGGCCCGACGACCCAGTACTTC. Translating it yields CASSFGLAGGPTTQYF.